The next 12 T cell receptor beta chains were all read from a single sample in a study of somatic mutations in cytotoxic T cells in rheumatoid arthritis. Data came from immunoSEQ multiplex PCR; TCRdb stores just in-frame clones and leaves some out. The table records 4,000 to 5,000 clones, around three quarters of them present only once. What was sequenced was CD8+ T cells sorted from blood. The receptors stem from an adult with rheumatoid arthritis.

This sequence joins TRBV6-5 and TRBJ2-3, with 7 positions matching TRBD1. V shed 2 bases, J shed 6 bases, and the junction held 5 bases outside the gene matches. From germline, CDR1 is MNHEY and CDR2 SVGAGI. The CDR3 totals 14 residues. The CDR3 DNA reads as TGTGCCAGCAGTTACGGTAGGGGGCTGGATACGCAGTATTTT. Its protein is CASSYGRGLDTQYF.

The chain carries TRBV7-2 and TRBJ2-1; tentative D call: TRBD2 (5 bases). Germline loops: CDR1 SGHTA, CDR2 FQGNSA. The CDR3 contains 16 residues. The V and J ends lost 5 bases and 0 bases respectively, with 14 bases between them. CDR3 loop: CASSAPIRGSYNEQFF. The CDR3 DNA is TGTGCCAGCAGCGCGCCTATACGGGGCTCCTACAATGAGCAGTTCTTC.

V gene TRBV2 combines with J gene TRBJ2-2, with TRBD2 matching over 11 bases. The CDR3 is 17 residues long. With 5 bases clipped from V and 7 bases from J, the junction kept 12 bases outside the gene matches. Per germline, CDR1 SNHLY and CDR2 FYNNEI. The CDR3 bases are TGTGCCAGCAGTCCTAGACTAGCGGGGTCCCTGGTCGGGGAGCTGTTTTTT. This sequence encodes CASSPRLAGSLVGELFF.

The genes are TRBV9 and TRBJ2-3; D unclear. The CDR3 covers 14 residues. V shed 0 bases and J shed 3 bases, with 8 bases lying between them. The germline CDR1 and CDR2 sequences are SGDLS and YYNGEE. DNA of the CDR3: TGTGCCAGCAGCGTAGCCACCGGGACAGATACGCAGTATTTT. This translates into CASSVATGTDTQYF.

The chain uses TRBV19 and TRBJ1-1; D not resolved. CDR3 length: 14 amino acids. V lost 3 bases to trimming and J lost 0 bases, with 8 bases between them. Germline CDR1 is LNHDA and CDR2 is SQIVND (reference sequence). This CDR3 is CASSITGMNTEAFF. The CDR3 nucleotides read TGTGCCAGTAGTATTACCGGTATGAACACTGAAGCTTTCTTT.

V usage is TRBV10-1 and J usage is TRBJ2-7; unclear D gene. The CDR3 length is 13 residues. V was shortened by 3 bases and J by 5 bases, with 11 bases between the two germline ends. The V gene's germline CDR1 is WNHNN and CDR2 SYGVQD (reference sequence). DNA of the CDR3: TGCGCCAGCAGTGAATTGGTGGGAAACGAGCAGTACTTC. Translating it yields CASSELVGNEQYF.

This sequence joins TRBV4-1 and TRBJ1-4; 9 positions match TRBD1. J was trimmed by 8 bases and V by 5 bases; bases with no gene match: 12. The CDR3 has 16 residues. Germline V gene data show CDR1 as MGHRA and CDR2 as YSYEKL. DNA for the CDR3: TGCGCCAGCAGCTCACCGGGGACAGGGATACGGGAAAAACTGTTTTTT. Its translation: CASSSPGTGIREKLFF.

This clone showed up just a few times. The chain carries TRBV7-9 and TRBJ2-7, with 7 bases that match TRBD1. The V gene's germline CDR1 is SEHNR and CDR2 FQNEAQ (reference sequence). V was pared by 4 bases and J by 5 bases, with 8 bases of the junction left unmatched. This CDR3 region has 14 residues. In DNA, the CDR3 is TGTGCCAGCAGCTCTACAGGGGAGTTGAACGAGCAGTACTTC. It translates to CASSSTGELNEQYF.

The chain combines TRBV27 with TRBJ1-1; D possibly corresponds to TRBD1 (5 bases). Trimming cost V 0 bases and J 1 base, with 9 bases left between them. This CDR3 contains 15 residues. CDR1 and CDR2 from the germline V gene are MNHEY and SMNVEV (reference sequence). Here the CDR3 DNA reads TGTGCCAGCAGTTTATCGTGGGACGGGAACACTGAAGCTTTCTTT. Translating gives CASSLSWDGNTEAFF.

This clone was observed once. The chain uses TRBV2 and TRBJ2-2; D might be TRBD2 (5 bases). CDR1 and CDR2 from the germline V gene are SNHLY and FYNNEI. V dropped 5 bases and J dropped 5 bases, with 9 bases sitting between them. CDR3 length: 13 amino acids. CDR3 DNA: TGTGCCAGCAGTAAAAGGGAGACCGGGGAGCTGTTTTTT. As protein: CASSKRETGELFF.

The chain combines TRBV4-3 with TRBJ2-1; TRBD2 matches at 9 bases. The germline CDR1 and CDR2 sequences are LGHNA and YSLEER. The CDR3 consists of 16 residues. Trimming removed 0 bases from V and 1 base from J; junction bases left unmatched: 1. The DNA for the CDR3 is TGCGCCAGCAGCCAAGATAGCGGGGGATCCTACAATGAGCAGTTCTTC. It specifies CASSQDSGGSYNEQFF.

The V and J genes are TRBV6-5 and TRBJ2-4; D is ambiguous. V lost 0 bases and J lost 0, with 6 bases in between. The V gene's germline CDR1 is MNHEY and CDR2 SVGAGI. The length of the CDR3 is 15 residues. Here the CDR3 DNA reads TGTGCCAGCAGTTACTCGATAGTAGCCAAAAACATTCAGTACTTC. Protein product: CASSYSIVAKNIQYF.